One and the same sample provided the 7 T cell receptor beta chains below, sequenced in a study of blood T cells in healthy people across ages. Alongside a J-beta primer mix, a sample-barcoded 5' primer served in a second PCR lasting roughly 6 to 11 cycles. TCRdb recomputed calls from the 5' RACE reads with MiXCR, one row per CDR3 protein. In the table there are about 1.4 million distinct CDR3 sequences, 45% to 70% of which are singletons. Sequencing was performed on blood. These receptors were collected from a man aged 18 to 29 in good health.

The chain combines TRBV18 with TRBJ2-5, with 10 bases matching TRBD1. CDR1 and CDR2 (germline): KGHSH, LQKENI. The V and J ends lost 2 bases and 11 bases, in that order; junction bases with no gene match: 11. CDR3 length equals 15 residues. The CDR3 reads CASSPRQGAANEQYF. CDR3 nucleotides: TGTGCCAGCTCACCAAGACAGGGGGCGGCCAATGAGCAGTACTTC.

The chain links TRBV29-1 to TRBJ2-1, with D perhaps TRBD1 (5 bases). Trimming shortened V by 4 bases and J by 2 bases, and 9 bases separated the two germline ends. Germline V gene sequence: CDR1 SQVTM, CDR2 ANQGSEA. The CDR3 sequence is 13 residues long. The CDR3 DNA sequence: TGCAGCGTTGTGGGCAGGGCCTACAATGAGCAGTTCTTC. The encoded protein is CSVVGRAYNEQFF.

This clonotype turned up a few times. The gene calls are TRBV5-5 and TRBJ2-7; tentative D call: TRBD1 (5 bases). The germline V and J ends were trimmed by 0 bases and 2 bases, with 12 bases remaining between them. Germline V CDR1 and CDR2: SGHKS, YYEKEE (reference sequence). CDR3 length: 15 residues. CDR3 in DNA: TGTGCCAGCAGCTTGGGCCAGGGTTCCCCCTACGAGCAGTACTTC. Translation: CASSLGQGSPYEQYF.

The CDR3 DNA sequence: TGTGCCAGCAGAGGTCCCCGAATCACAGATACGCAGTATTTT. Its translation is CASRGPRITDTQYF. V usage is TRBV6-2 or TRBV6-3 and J usage is TRBJ2-3, with D unclear. The CDR3 extends over 14 amino acids. Germline CDR1 MNHEY, CDR2 SVGEGT. Trimming took 6 bases from V and 2 from J, leaving 12 bases between them.

This clonotype was counted a few times. This chain uses TRBV29-1 with TRBJ2-7; TRBD1 matches 8 bases. There are 15 residues in the CDR3. Germline V gene data show CDR1 as SQVTM and CDR2 as ANQGSEA. The trim removed 7 bases at V and 5 bases at J, leaving 16 bases unmatched. CDR3 in DNA: TGCAGCGCGTCCGGACAGGGTCAATTTGGTGACGAGCAGTACTTC. Its translation: CSASGQGQFGDEQYF.

This clonotype was seen more than once but under ten times. The chain uses TRBV2 and TRBJ2-1; D call uncertain. The CDR3 extends over 13 amino acids. The V end lost 8 bases, the J end lost 8 bases, and 16 bases lay between the germline ends. From germline, CDR1 is SNHLY and CDR2 FYNNEI. CDR3: CASFGPSSDEQFF. The CDR3 DNA reads TGTGCCAGCTTCGGGCCGAGCTCTGATGAGCAGTTCTTC.

This clonotype showed up just a few times. This sequence joins TRBV6-1 and TRBJ2-7; D gene ambiguous. The germline V gene has CDR1 MNHNS and CDR2 SASEGT. Trimming removed 1 base from V and 0 bases from J, with 10 bases in between. This CDR3 is 15 amino acids long. CDR3 DNA sequence: TGTGCCAGCAGTGAAGAAGAGGCCGGCTCCTACGAGCAGTACTTC. Protein sequence: CASSEEEAGSYEQYF.